The clone carrying this T cell receptor (beta chain) was recorded a few times. As yet, its antigen is unknown. This sample is part of a study of early T cells in non-severe SARS-CoV-2 infection. Study in general: Bulk RNA isolated from unsorted whole blood underwent sequencing; chains were not paired. Study observations and caveats: Private and CD4 specificities were missed by VDJdb matching, skewed to anti-spike CD8.

The protocol attached unique molecular identifiers to individual cDNA molecules. TCRdb analysed the 5' RACE reads with MiXCR anew, one entry per CDR3 protein. The sample records around 50,000 distinct CDR3 sequences, roughly 9.8% being singletons. The CDR3 consists of 12 residues. Trimming shortened V by 5 bases and J by 2 bases, and 6 bases separated the two germline ends. Per germline, CDR1 SGHNT and CDR2 YYREEE (reference sequence). Sequences were obtained from whole blood. This TCR came from an adult who was a healthcare worker with PCR-confirmed SARS-CoV-2 infection or an uninfected control (not recorded which). The gene calls are TRBV5-4 and TRBJ2-3; D unclear. This chain's CDR3 is CASSEATDTQYF. In nucleotides, the CDR3 is TGTGCCAGCAGTGAAGCCACAGATACGCAGTATTTT.